This TCR beta chain was recovered during a study of cytomegalovirus exposure and HLA in healthy donors. This CDR3 has 15 amino acids. The junction had 1 base not matched to a gene; V was cut back by 4 bases and J by 1 base. Germline-derived CDR1 and CDR2 are SGDLS and YYNGEE. PCR primers comprised 60 Vbeta and 13 Jbeta primers. Only in-frame clones appear in the TCRdb table, and some are missing; sequencing was by immunoSEQ multiplex PCR. The profile covers 65,000 to 70,000 clones, with 85% to 90% appearing a single time and over 10% taken by the ten largest. This chain joins TRBV9 and TRBJ2-2; the match to TRBD2 covers 10 bases. The sample was PBMCs. The TCR sequence derives from a woman aged 25 to 39 in good health and CMV-seropositive. Written as DNA, the CDR3 is TGTGCCAGCAGCCGGACTAGCGGGAACACCGGGGAGCTGTTTTTT. Amino acids: CASSRTSGNTGELFF.